Listed below are T cell receptor beta chains from one sample, sequenced in a study of blood T cell repertoires in COVID-19. Some clones are missing from TCRdb's copy, which holds only in-frame ones; the method was immunoSEQ multiplex PCR. The sample lists 35,000 to 50,000 clones; 85% to 90% were seen once. Sequences were obtained from peripheral blood. Every receptor here comes from a man in his 70s with acute or convalescent COVID-19. Each CDR3 is given with its conserved first and last residue. A D gene is named only where the DNA matches it firmly. Rows give clone size only sometimes, using once, few, many, or a class for an expanded clone.

abundance,j_gene,len,v_gene,d_gene,CDR3aa,CDR3nt
NA,TRBJ1-2,14,TRBV18,NA,CASSPATVNYGYTF,TGTGCCAGCTCACCCGCGACAGTGAACTATGGCTACACCTTC
once,TRBJ1-1,14,TRBV6-6,TRBD1,CASSTGAPGPEAFF,TGTGCCAGCAGCACAGGGGCGCCGGGCCCTGAAGCTTTCTTT
NA,TRBJ2-1,16,TRBV18,TRBD2,CASSPRTSGTYNEQFF,TGTGCCAGCTCACCACGAACTAGCGGGACCTACAATGAGCAGTTCTTC
NA,TRBJ1-2,17,TRBV5-1,TRBD1,CASSLGLDRGLEHGYTF,TGCGCCAGCAGCTTGGGGTTGGACAGGGGCCTTGAACATGGCTACACCTTC
NA,TRBJ1-1,13,TRBV6-5,NA,CASRKGQNTEAFF,TGTGCCAGCAGAAAGGGACAAAACACTGAAGCTTTCTTT
NA,TRBJ2-7,17,TRBV15,TRBD1,CATSRDLAGGITYEQYF,TGTGCCACCAGCAGAGATCTGGCAGGGGGCATAACCTACGAGCAGTACTTC
NA,TRBJ1-2,13,TRBV19,TRBD1,CASRGGQDYGYTF,TGTGCCAGTAGGGGAGGACAGGACTATGGCTACACCTTC
NA,TRBJ1-4,13,TRBV27,NA,CASSTVFNEKLFF,TGTGCCAGCAGTACGGTCTTTAATGAAAAACTGTTTTTT
NA,TRBJ2-7,13,TRBV27,TRBD2,CASSFAGGDEQYF,TGTGCCAGCAGTTTCGCGGGAGGGGACGAGCAGTACTTC
NA,TRBJ1-2,13,TRBV13,TRBD1,CASSMGQNYGYTF,TGTGCCAGCAGCATGGGACAGAACTATGGCTACACCTTC
NA,TRBJ1-1,13,TRBV19,NA,CAGSREGSTEAFF,TGTGCCGGGTCCCGGGAGGGAAGCACTGAAGCTTTCTTT
NA,TRBJ2-7,13,TRBV2,TRBD1,CAILDRGAAEQYF,TGTGCCATCTTGGACAGGGGAGCAGCCGAGCAGTACTTC
NA,TRBJ1-1,14,TRBV7-9,TRBD1,CASSLRTGVTEAFF,TGTGCCAGCAGCTTAAGGACAGGGGTGACTGAAGCTTTCTTT
once,TRBJ2-1,13,TRBV5-1,TRBD1,CASRGQARDEQFF,TGCGCCAGTCGCGGACAGGCTAGGGATGAGCAGTTCTTC
once,TRBJ2-7,13,TRBV2,NA,CASSGYQAYEQYF,TGTGCCAGCAGTGGATATCAGGCCTACGAGCAGTACTTC
few,TRBJ2-7,13,TRBV16,NA,CASSPDREGEQYF,TGTGCCAGCAGCCCGGACAGAGAGGGCGAGCAGTACTTC
NA,TRBJ2-3,14,TRBV24-1,NA,CATSDARAPDTQYF,TGTGCCACCAGTGATGCCAGGGCCCCAGATACGCAGTATTTT
NA,TRBJ2-7,14,TRBV29-1,TRBD1,CACTSGTGEGEQYF,TGCGCATGCACTTCCGGGACAGGGGAGGGCGAGCAGTACTTC
NA,TRBJ2-2,19,TRBV4-1,TRBD2,CASSLPPGLAGGPTGELFF,TGCGCCAGCAGCCTCCCTCCCGGACTAGCGGGGGGACCAACCGGGGAGCTGTTTTTT
NA,TRBJ2-1,16,TRBV9,TRBD2,CASSVDAGGRYNEQFF,TGTGCCAGCAGCGTAGACGCGGGGGGACGCTACAATGAGCAGTTCTTC
NA,TRBJ1-4,14,TRBV7-3,TRBD1,CASSLRQGSEKLFF,TGTGCCAGCAGCCTACGACAGGGGAGTGAAAAACTGTTTTTT
NA,TRBJ2-2,17,TRBV7-2,NA,CASSSPPGHPNTGELFF,TGTGCCAGCAGCTCCCCCCCGGGACATCCGAACACCGGGGAGCTGTTTTTT
few,TRBJ1-5,15,TRBV10-3,TRBD1,CAISPDREGNQPQHF,TGTGCCATCAGCCCGGACAGGGAGGGAAATCAGCCCCAGCATTTT
once,TRBJ1-4,19,TRBV4-1,TRBD1,CASSQDWGDRMLLFGKLFF,TGCGCCAGCAGCCAAGATTGGGGGGACAGGATGCTGCTATTTGGAAAACTGTTTTTT
once,TRBJ2-3,15,TRBV7-2,TRBD1,CASSLTQGRTDTQYF,TGTGCCAGCAGCTTAACACAGGGGCGCACAGATACGCAGTATTTT
NA,TRBJ2-5,15,TRBV11-2,TRBD2,CASSLVAGGPETQYF,TGTGCCAGCAGCTTGGTCGCGGGGGGTCCGGAGACCCAGTACTTC
NA,TRBJ2-5,13,TRBV6-5,NA,CASRFGAEETQYF,TGTGCCAGCAGGTTCGGAGCCGAAGAGACCCAGTACTTC
NA,TRBJ2-7,12,TRBV6-5,TRBD2,CASRGGGLEQYF,TGTGCCAGCAGGGGCGGGGGGCTCGAGCAGTACTTC
NA,TRBJ1-1,13,TRBV7-2,NA,CASSFGERTEAFF,TGTGCCAGCAGCTTTGGGGAGAGGACTGAAGCTTTCTTT
NA,TRBJ2-3,14,TRBV6-5,TRBD2,CASRSAGGKDTQYF,TGTGCCAGCAGGAGCGCGGGGGGAAAAGATACGCAGTATTTT
NA,TRBJ2-7,14,TRBV4-2,NA,CASSRQTATYEQYF,TGTGCCAGCAGCCGCCAGACAGCTACCTACGAGCAGTACTTC
NA,TRBJ1-5,14,TRBV12-5,NA,CASGLSEGGQPQHF,TGTGCTAGTGGTTTGAGTGAGGGGGGGCAGCCCCAGCATTTT
NA,TRBJ1-1,14,TRBV4-1,NA,CASSPGQKNTEAFF,TGCGCCAGCAGCCCCGGACAGAAGAACACTGAAGCTTTCTTT
NA,TRBJ1-2,14,TRBV24-1,NA,CATSDRAGVGGYTF,TGTGCCACCAGTGATAGGGCAGGGGTCGGTGGCTACACCTTC
few,TRBJ1-1,18,TRBV29-1,TRBD1,CSVAKRPGQGASITEAFF,TGCAGCGTAGCGAAAAGACCGGGACAGGGGGCGAGTATTACTGAAGCTTTCTTT
NA,TRBJ1-1,15,TRBV5-4,NA,CASSPWTGKVGGAFF,TGTGCCAGCAGCCCGTGGACGGGGAAGGTTGGAGGAGCTTTCTTT
few,TRBJ2-2,15,TRBV9,NA,CASSVEGGPAGELFF,TGTGCCAGCAGCGTAGAAGGAGGGCCCGCCGGGGAGCTGTTTTTT
NA,TRBJ1-5,18,TRBV6-2/TRBV6-3,TRBD1,CASSNRGGGRSGNQPQHF,TGTGCCAGCAGTAACAGGGGTGGGGGTAGGTCGGGCAATCAGCCCCAGCATTTT
NA,TRBJ2-7,17,TRBV7-2,NA,CASSTGAGTGGAGEQYF,TGTGCCAGCAGCACCGGCGCCGGGACTGGGGGGGCCGGCGAGCAGTACTTC
NA,TRBJ2-7,14,TRBV5-1,NA,CASRLATGQYEQYF,TGCGCCAGCAGACTTGCCACAGGGCAGTACGAGCAGTACTTC